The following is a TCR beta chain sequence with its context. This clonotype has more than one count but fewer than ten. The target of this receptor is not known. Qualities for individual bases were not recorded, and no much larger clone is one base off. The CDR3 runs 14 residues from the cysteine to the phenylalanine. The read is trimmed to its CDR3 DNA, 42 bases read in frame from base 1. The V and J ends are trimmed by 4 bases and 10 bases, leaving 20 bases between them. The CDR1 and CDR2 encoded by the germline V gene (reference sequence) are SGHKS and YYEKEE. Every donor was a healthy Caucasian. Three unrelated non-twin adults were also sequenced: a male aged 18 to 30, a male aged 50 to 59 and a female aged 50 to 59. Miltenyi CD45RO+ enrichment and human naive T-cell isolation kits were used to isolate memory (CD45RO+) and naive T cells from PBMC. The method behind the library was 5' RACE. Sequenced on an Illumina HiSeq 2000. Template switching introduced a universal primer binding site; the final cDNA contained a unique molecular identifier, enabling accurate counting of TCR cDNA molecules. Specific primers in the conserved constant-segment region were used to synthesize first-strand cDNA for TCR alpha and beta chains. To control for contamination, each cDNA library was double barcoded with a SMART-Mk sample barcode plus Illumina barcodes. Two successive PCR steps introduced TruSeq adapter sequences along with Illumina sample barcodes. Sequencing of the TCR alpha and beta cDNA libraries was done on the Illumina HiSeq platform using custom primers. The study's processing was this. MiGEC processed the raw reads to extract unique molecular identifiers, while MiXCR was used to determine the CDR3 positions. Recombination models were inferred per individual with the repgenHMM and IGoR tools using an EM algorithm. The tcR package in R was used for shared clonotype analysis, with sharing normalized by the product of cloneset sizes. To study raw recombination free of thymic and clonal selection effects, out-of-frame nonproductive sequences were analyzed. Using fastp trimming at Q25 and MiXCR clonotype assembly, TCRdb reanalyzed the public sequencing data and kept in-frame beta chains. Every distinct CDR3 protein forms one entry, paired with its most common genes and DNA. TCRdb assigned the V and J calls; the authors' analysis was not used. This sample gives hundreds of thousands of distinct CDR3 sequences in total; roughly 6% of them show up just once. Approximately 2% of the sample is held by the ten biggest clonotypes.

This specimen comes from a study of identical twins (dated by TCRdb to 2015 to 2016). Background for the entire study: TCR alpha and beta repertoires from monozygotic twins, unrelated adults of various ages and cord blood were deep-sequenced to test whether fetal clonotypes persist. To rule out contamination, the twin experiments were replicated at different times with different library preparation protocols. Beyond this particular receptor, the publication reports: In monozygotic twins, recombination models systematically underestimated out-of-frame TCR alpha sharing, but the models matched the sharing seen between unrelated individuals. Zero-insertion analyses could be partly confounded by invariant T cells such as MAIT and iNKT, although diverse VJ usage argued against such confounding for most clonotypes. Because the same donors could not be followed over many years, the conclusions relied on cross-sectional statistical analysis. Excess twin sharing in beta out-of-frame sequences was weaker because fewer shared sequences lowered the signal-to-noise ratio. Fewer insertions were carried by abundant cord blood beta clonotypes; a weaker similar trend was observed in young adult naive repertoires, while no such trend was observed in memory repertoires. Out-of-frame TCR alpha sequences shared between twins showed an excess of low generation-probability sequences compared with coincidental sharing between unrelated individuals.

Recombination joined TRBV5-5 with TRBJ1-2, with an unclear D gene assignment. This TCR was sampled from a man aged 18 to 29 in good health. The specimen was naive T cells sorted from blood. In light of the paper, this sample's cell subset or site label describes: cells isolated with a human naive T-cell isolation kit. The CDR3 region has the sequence CASSVDRGGGLYTF. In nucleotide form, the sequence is TGTGCCAGCAGCGTTGATCGGGGAGGCGGCCTCTACACCTTC. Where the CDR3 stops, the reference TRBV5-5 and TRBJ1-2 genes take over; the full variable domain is DAGVTQSPTHLIKTRGQQVTLRCSPISGHKSVSWYQQVLGQGPQFIFQYYEKEERGRGNFPDRFSARQFPNYSSELNVNALLLGDSALYLCASSVDRGGGLYTFGSGTRLTVV.